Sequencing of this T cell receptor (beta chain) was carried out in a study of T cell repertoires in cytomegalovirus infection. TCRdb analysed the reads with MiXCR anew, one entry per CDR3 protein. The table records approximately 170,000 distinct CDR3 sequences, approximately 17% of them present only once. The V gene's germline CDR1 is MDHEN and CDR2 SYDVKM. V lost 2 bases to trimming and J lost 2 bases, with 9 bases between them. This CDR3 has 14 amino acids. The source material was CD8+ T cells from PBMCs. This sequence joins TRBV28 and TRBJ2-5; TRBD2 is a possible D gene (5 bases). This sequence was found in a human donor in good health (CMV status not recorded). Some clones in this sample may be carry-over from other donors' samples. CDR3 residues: CASSLAGEQETQYF. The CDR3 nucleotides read TGTGCCAGCAGTTTAGCGGGCGAGCAAGAGACCCAGTACTTC.